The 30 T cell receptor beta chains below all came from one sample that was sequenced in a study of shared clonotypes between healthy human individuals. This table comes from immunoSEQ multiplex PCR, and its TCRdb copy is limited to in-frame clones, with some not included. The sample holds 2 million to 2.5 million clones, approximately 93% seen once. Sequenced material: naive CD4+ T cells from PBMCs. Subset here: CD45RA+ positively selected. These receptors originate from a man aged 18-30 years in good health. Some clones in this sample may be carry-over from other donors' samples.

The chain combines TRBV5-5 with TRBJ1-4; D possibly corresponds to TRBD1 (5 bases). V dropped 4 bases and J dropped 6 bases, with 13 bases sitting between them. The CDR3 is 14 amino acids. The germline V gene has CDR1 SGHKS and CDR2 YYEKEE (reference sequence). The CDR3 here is CASSLGANYEKLFF. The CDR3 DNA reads TGTGCCAGCAGCCTTGGGGCAAACTATGAAAAACTGTTTTTT.

This CDR3 is CASSPYDSLSGNTIYF. In DNA, the CDR3 is TGCGCCAGCAGCCCCTACGACAGCCTCTCTGGAAACACCATATATTTT. The rearrangement links TRBV5-1 to TRBJ1-3; maybe TRBD1 (5 bases). Germline CDR1 reads SGHRS; CDR2 reads YFSETQ. CDR3 length: 16 amino acids. V lost 4 bases to trimming and J lost 0 bases, with 14 bases between them.

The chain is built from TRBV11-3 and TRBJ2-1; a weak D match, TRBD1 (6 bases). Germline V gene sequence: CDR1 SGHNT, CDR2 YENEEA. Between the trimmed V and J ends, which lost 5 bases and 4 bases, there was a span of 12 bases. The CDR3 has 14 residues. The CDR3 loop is CASSASGDYNEQFF. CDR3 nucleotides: TGTGCCAGCAGCGCGTCAGGGGATTACAATGAGCAGTTCTTC.

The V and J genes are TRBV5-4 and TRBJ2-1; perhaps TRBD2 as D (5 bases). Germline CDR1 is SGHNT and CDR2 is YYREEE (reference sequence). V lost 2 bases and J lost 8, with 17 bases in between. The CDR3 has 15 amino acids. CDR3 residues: CASSLGLEFMHEQFF. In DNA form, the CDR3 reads TGTGCCAGCAGCTTAGGACTGGAGTTTATGCATGAGCAGTTCTTC.

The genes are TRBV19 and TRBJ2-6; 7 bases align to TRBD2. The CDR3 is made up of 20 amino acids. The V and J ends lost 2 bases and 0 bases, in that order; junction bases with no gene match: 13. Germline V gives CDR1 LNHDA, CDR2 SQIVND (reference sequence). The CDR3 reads CASSIFLGRASYSGANVLTF. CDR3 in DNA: TGTGCCAGTAGTATATTCTTGGGGAGGGCCTCCTACTCTGGGGCCAACGTCCTGACTTTC.

This CDR3 reads CASSDLSDTQYF. The DNA of the CDR3 is TGTGCCAGCAGTGATCTTTCAGATACGCAGTATTTT. This chain links TRBV2 with TRBJ2-3; D is uncertain. This CDR3 spans 12 amino acids. Between the trimmed V and J ends, which lost 3 bases and 4 bases, there was a span of 5 bases. Per the germline V gene, CDR1 is SNHLY and CDR2 is FYNNEI.

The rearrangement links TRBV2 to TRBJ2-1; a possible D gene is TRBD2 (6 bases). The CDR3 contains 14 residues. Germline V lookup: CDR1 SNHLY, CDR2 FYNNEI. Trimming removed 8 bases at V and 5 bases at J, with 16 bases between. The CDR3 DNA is TGTGCCAGCGTATCTGCGGGACTCGACAATGAGCAGTTCTTC. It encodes CASVSAGLDNEQFF. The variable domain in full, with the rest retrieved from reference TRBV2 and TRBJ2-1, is EPEVTQTPSHQVTQMGQEVILRCVPISNHLYFYWYRQILGQKVEFLVSFYNNEISEKSEIFDDQFSVERPDGSNFTLKIRSTKLEDSAMYFCASVSAGLDNEQFFGPGTRLTVL.

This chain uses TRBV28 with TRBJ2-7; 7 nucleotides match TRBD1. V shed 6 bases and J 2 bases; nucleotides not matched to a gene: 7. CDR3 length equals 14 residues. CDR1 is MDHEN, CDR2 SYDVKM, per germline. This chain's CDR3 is CASSRIDRAYEQYF. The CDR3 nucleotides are TGTGCCAGCAGCAGAATCGACAGGGCCTACGAGCAGTACTTC.

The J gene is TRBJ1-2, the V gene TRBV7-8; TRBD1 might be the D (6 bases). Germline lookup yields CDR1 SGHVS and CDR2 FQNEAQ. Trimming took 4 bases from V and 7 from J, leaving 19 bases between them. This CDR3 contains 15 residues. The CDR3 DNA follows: TGTGCCAGCAGCTCCCAAAGATACAGGGTCGGTGGCTACACCTTC. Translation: CASSSQRYRVGGYTF. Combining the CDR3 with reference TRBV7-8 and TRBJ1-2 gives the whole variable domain GAGVSQSPRYKVAKRGQDVALRCDPISGHVSLFWYQQALGQGPEFLTYFQNEAQLDKSGLPSDRFFAERPEGSVSTLKIQRTQQEDSAVYLCASSSQRYRVGGYTFGSGTRLTVV.

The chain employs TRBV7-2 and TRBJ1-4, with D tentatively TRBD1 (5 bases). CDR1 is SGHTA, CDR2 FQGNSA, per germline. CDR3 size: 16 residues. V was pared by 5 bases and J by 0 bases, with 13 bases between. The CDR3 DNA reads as TGTGCCAGCAGCCGGGGCGGGGACTCAACTAATGAAAAACTGTTTTTT. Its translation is CASSRGGDSTNEKLFF.

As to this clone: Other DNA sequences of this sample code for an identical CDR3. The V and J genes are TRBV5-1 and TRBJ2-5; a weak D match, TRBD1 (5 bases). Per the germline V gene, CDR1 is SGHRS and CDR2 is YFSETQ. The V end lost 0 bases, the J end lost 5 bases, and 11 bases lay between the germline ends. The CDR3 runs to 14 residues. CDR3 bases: TGCGCCAGCAGCTTGGAGGGGCGGCAGGAGACCCAGTACTTC. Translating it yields CASSLEGRQETQYF.

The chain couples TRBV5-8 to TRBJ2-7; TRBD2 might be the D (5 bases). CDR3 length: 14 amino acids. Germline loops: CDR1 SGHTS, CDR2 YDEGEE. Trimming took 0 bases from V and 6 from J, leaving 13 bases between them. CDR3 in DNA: TGTGCCAGCAGCTTGGCCCCGAGTGAGGGCGAGCAGTACTTC. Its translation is CASSLAPSEGEQYF.

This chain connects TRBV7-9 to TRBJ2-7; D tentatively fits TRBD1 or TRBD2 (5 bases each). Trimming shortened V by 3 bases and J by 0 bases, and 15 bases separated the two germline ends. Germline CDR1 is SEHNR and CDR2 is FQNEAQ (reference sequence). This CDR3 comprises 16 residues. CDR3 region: CASSLGRRTNSYEQYF. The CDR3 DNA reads TGTGCCAGCAGCTTGGGACGGCGCACGAACTCCTACGAGCAGTACTTC.

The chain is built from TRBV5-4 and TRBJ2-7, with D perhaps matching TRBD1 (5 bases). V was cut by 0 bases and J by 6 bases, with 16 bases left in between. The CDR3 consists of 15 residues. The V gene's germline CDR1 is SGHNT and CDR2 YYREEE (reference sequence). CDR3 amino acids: CASSLVQAITAEQYF. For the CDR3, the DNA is TGTGCCAGCAGCTTGGTACAGGCCATCACGGCCGAGCAGTACTTC.

The CDR3, as DNA: TGTGCCAGCTCACCAAACATTTGGGGACAGGGTACTAATGAGCAGTTCTTC. Protein product: CASSPNIWGQGTNEQFF. The chain has TRBV18 and TRBJ2-1; 9 bases map to TRBD1. Germline V lookup: CDR1 KGHSH, CDR2 LQKENI. V was clipped by 2 bases and J by 7 bases; unmatched bases: 12. The CDR3 has 17 residues. The complete variable domain, with remaining parts taken from reference TRBV18 and TRBJ2-1, reads NAGVMQNPRHLVRRRGQEARLRCSPMKGHSHVYWYRQLPEEGLKFMVYLQKENIIDESGMPKERFSAEFPKEGPSILRIQQVVRGDSAAYFCASSPNIWGQGTNEQFFGPGTRLTVL.

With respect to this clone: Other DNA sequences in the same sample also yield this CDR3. The CDR3 loop reads CASSVGTYQETQYF. As DNA, the CDR3 is TGTGCCAGCAGCGTCGGGACGTACCAAGAGACCCAGTACTTC. The chain links TRBV9 to TRBJ2-5; D is perhaps TRBD1 or TRBD2 (5 bases each). Germline V CDR1 and CDR2: SGDLS, YYNGEE. The CDR3 runs 14 residues. V shed 2 bases and J shed 0 bases, with 8 bases lying between them.

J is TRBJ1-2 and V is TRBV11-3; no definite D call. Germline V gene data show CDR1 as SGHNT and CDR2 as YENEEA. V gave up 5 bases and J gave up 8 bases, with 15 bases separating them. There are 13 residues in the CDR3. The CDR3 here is CASSASPGKGYTF. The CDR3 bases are TGTGCCAGCAGCGCATCCCCGGGGAAAGGCTACACCTTC.

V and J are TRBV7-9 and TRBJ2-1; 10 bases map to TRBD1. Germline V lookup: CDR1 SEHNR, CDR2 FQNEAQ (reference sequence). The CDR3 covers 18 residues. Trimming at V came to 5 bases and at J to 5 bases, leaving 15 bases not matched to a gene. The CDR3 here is CASSRIPGQGTTNNEQFF. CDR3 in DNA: TGTGCCAGCAGCCGTATACCGGGACAGGGGACGACCAACAATGAGCAGTTCTTC.

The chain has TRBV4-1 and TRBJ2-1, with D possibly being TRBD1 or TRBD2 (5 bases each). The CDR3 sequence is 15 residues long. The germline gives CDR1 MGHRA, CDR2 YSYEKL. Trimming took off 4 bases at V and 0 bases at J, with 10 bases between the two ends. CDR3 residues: CASSLRGPSYNEQFF. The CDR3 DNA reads TGCGCCAGCAGCCTACGGGGCCCCTCCTACAATGAGCAGTTCTTC.

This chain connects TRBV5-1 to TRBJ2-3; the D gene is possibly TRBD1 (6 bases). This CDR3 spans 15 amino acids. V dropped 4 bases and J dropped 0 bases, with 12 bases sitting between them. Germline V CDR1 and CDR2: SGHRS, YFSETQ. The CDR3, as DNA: TGCGCCAGCAGCCAGGACAGTCCCAGCACAGATACGCAGTATTTT. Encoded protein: CASSQDSPSTDTQYF.

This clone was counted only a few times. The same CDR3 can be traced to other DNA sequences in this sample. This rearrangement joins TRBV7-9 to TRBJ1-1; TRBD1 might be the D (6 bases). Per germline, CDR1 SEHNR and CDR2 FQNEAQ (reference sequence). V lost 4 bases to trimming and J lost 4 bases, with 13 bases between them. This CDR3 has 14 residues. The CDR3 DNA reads TGTGCCAGCAGCTCACAGGGATCTGCCACTGAAGCTTTCTTT. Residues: CASSSQGSATEAFF.

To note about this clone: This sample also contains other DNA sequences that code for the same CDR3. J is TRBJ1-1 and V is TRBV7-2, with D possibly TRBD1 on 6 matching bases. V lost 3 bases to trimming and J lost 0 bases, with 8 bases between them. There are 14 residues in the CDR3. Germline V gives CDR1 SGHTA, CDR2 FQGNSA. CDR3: CASSLAGVNTEAFF. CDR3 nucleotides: TGTGCCAGCAGCTTGGCAGGGGTGAACACTGAAGCTTTCTTT.

The CDR3 spells CASSPSTLGTVNTEAFF. CDR3 nucleotide sequence: TGTGCCAGCTCACCATCCACGTTAGGGACAGTGAACACTGAAGCTTTCTTT. The gene calls are TRBV18 and TRBJ1-1; 7 positions agree with TRBD1. V lost 2 bases, J lost 0 bases, and 9 bases stayed unmatched. The CDR3 contains 17 residues. Germline-derived CDR1 and CDR2 are KGHSH and LQKENI.

CDR3 residues: CASLPDSLNLYGYTF. The CDR3 region has the DNA TGTGCCAGCTTACCTGACTCGTTAAATCTCTATGGCTACACCTTC. This chain uses TRBV28 with TRBJ1-2, with D unclear. Trimming stripped 8 bases from V and 4 bases from J, with 20 bases between. The CDR3 is made up of 15 amino acids. From germline, CDR1 is MDHEN and CDR2 SYDVKM.

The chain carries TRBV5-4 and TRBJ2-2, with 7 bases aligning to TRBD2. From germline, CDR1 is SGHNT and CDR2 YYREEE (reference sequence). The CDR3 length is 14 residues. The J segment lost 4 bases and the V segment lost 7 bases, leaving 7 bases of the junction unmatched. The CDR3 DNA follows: TGTGCCAGCTCCGGGAGGCCCGGCACCGGGGAGCTGTTTTTT. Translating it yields CASSGRPGTGELFF.

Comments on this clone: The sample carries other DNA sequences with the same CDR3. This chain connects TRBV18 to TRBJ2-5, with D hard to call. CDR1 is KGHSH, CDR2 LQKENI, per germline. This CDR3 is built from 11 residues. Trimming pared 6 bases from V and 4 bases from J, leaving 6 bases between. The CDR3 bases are TGTGCCAGCTCCGCCGGAGAGACCCAGTACTTC. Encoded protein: CASSAGETQYF. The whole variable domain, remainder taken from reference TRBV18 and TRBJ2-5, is NAGVMQNPRHLVRRRGQEARLRCSPMKGHSHVYWYRQLPEEGLKFMVYLQKENIIDESGMPKERFSAEFPKEGPSILRIQQVVRGDSAAYFCASSAGETQYFGPGTRLLVL.

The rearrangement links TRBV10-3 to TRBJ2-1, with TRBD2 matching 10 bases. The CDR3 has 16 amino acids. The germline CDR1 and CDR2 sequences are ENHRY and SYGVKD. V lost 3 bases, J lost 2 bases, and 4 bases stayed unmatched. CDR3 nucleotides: TGTGCCATCAGTGATCACCTAGCGGGAGCCTACAATGAGCAGTTCTTC. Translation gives CAISDHLAGAYNEQFF.

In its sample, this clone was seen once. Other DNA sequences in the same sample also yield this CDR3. The CDR3 region has the DNA TGCGCCAGCAGCTTGGGGCCGGGGGGCGGAGAGACCCAGTACTTC. Its translation is CASSLGPGGGETQYF. The chain joins TRBV5-1 to TRBJ2-5; perhaps TRBD2 as D (7 bases). Germline lookup yields CDR1 SGHRS and CDR2 YFSETQ. This CDR3 spans 15 amino acids. Trimming pared 0 bases from V and 4 bases from J, leaving 13 bases between.

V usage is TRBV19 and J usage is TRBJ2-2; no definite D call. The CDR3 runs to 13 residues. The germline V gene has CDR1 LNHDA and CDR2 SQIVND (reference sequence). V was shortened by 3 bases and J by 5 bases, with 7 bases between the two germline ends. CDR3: CASSMFRTGELFF. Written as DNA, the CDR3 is TGTGCCAGTAGTATGTTTAGGACCGGGGAGCTGTTTTTT.

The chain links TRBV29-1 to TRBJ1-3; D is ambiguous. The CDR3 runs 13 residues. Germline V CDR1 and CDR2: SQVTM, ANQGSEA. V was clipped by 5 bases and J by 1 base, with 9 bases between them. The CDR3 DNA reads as TGCAGCGTTAGTGTAGTATCTGGAAACACCATATATTTT. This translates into CSVSVVSGNTIYF.